Each of the 27 T cell receptor beta chains below was sequenced from the same sample in a study of post-analysis software for immune sequencing data. These receptors' targets are unknown. Built from TCR beta cDNA, the libraries had unique molecular identifiers in them. TCRdb independently ran MiXCR on the PCR reads; one entry per CDR3 protein. Among about 430,000 distinct CDR3 sequences, approximately 38% were seen once, and the ten largest hold 7.5% to 8.5%. General observations from the study: Roughly 5 TRBV segments, TRBV5-6, TRBV5-1 and TRBV20-1 among them, were found more frequent in patients than controls.

Material: blood. These receptors were obtained from a girl aged 2 to 9 with multiple sclerosis.

V gene TRBV4-1 combines with J gene TRBJ2-1; D uncertain. From germline, CDR1 is MGHRA and CDR2 YSYEKL. V dropped 0 bases and J dropped 3 bases, with 15 bases sitting between them. The CDR3 runs to 17 residues. The DNA of the CDR3 is TGCGCCAGCAGCCAAGAAAATCTAGGAAAGGACTACAATGAGCAGTTCTTC. This encodes CASSQENLGKDYNEQFF.

As to this clonotype: Germline is not matched at one junction end, which may reflect a read error. V usage is TRBV5-1 and J usage is TRBJ1-1; D gene ambiguous. The CDR3 contains 13 residues. Per the germline V gene, CDR1 is SGHRS and CDR2 is YFSETQ. CDR3 amino acids: CAGSAPSNTEAFF. CDR3 sequence (DNA): TGCGCCGGCAGCGCGCCGTCTAACACTGAAGCTTTCTTT.

This clonotype was picked up many times. This chain links TRBV20-1 with TRBJ2-5; no definite D call. Trimming pared 2 bases from V and 1 base from J, leaving 11 bases between. CDR1 DFQATT and CDR2 SNEGSKA come from the germline V gene (reference sequence). This CDR3 spans 14 amino acids. The CDR3: CSARRPAGQETQYF. In DNA, the CDR3 is TGCAGTGCTAGAAGGCCAGCAGGCCAAGAGACCCAGTACTTC.

In its sample, this clonotype was seen a few times. The chain uses TRBV10-3 and TRBJ2-1, with D hard to call. This CDR3 region has 15 residues. From germline, CDR1 is ENHRY and CDR2 SYGVKD. V lost 4 bases and J lost 6, with 16 bases in between. The CDR3 sequence is CAISASDSRVNEQFF. CDR3 in DNA: TGTGCCATCAGTGCTTCTGACTCCCGGGTCAATGAGCAGTTCTTC.

The chain's CDR3 is CASSLSPLNEQYF. In nucleotides, the CDR3 is TGTGCCAGCAGTTTGTCCCCGCTTAACGAGCAGTACTTC. The chain carries TRBV12-3 or TRBV12-4 and TRBJ2-7; D is unresolved. The CDR3 spans 13 residues. Trimming took 3 bases from V and 5 from J, leaving 11 bases between them.

The V call is TRBV7-2, the J call TRBJ2-3, with 8 bases that match TRBD2. With 10 bases clipped from V and 6 bases from J, the junction kept 12 bases outside the gene matches. Germline V CDR1 and CDR2: SGHTA, FQGNSA. The CDR3 is 14 amino acids. The chain's CDR3 is CAINPHSGTDTQYF. The CDR3 nucleotides are TGTGCCATCAACCCCCATAGCGGGACTGATACGCAGTATTTT. Full variable domain (outside the CDR3, taken from reference TRBV7-2 and TRBJ2-3): GAGVSQSPSNKVTEKGKDVELRCDPISGHTALYWYRQSLGQGLEFLIYFQGNSAPDKSGLPSDRFSAERTGGSVSTLTIQRTQQEDSAVYLCAINPHSGTDTQYFGPGTRLTVL.

In this sample, this clonotype turned up a few times. This chain joins TRBV11-2 and TRBJ2-1, with 9 nucleotides matching TRBD2. The CDR3 extends over 17 amino acids. V dropped 0 bases and J dropped 9; count of bases not matched to a gene: 12. Germline V lookup: CDR1 SGHAT, CDR2 FQNNGV. As DNA, the CDR3 is TGTGCCAGCAGCTTAGATTGGGGGCTAGCGGGAAACGGTGAGCAGTTCTTC. This encodes CASSLDWGLAGNGEQFF.

This clonotype showed up just once. The V and J genes are TRBV7-9 and TRBJ2-7; tentatively, D is TRBD2 (7 bases). This CDR3 has 16 residues. The germline gives CDR1 SEHNR, CDR2 FQNEAQ (reference sequence). The V and J ends lost 6 bases and 1 base respectively, with 19 bases between them. The CDR3 nucleotides are TGTGCCAGCAGTCAGAGGTCGGGGGGCCCTTCCTACGAGCAGTACTTC. It translates to CASSQRSGGPSYEQYF.

This clonotype was detected only a few times. The chain links TRBV6-2 or TRBV6-3 to TRBJ2-1; D gene unclear. Germline V lookup: CDR1 MNHEY, CDR2 SVGEGT. Trimming took 2 bases from V and 3 from J, leaving 23 bases between them. The CDR3 runs 19 residues. CDR3: CASSYIPRAFSWLYNEQFF. The CDR3 bases are TGTGCCAGCAGTTACATTCCACGCGCATTTAGCTGGCTCTACAATGAGCAGTTCTTC.

This clonotype has just a few counts. The chain joins TRBV5-1 to TRBJ2-3; TRBD2 agrees at 8 bases. Germline V gene data show CDR1 as SGHRS and CDR2 as YFSETQ. After removal of 4 bases from V and 9 bases from J, the junction contained 4 bases not matched to a gene. The CDR3 runs to 12 residues. The CDR3 sequence is CASSPTSGTQYF. CDR3 DNA: TGCGCCAGCAGCCCCACTAGCGGAACGCAGTATTTT.

V usage is TRBV4-3 and J usage is TRBJ2-4; 11 bases align to TRBD2. The DNA end lines up better with TRBJ2-7; the J call may be wrong. The germline gives CDR1 LGHNA, CDR2 YSLEER. The CDR3 covers 15 residues. The CDR3 sequence is CASSQGIAGGDEQYF. In DNA form, the CDR3 reads TGCGCCAGCAGCCAAGGGATAGCGGGAGGGGACGAGCAGTACTTC.

The chain is built from TRBV6-1 and TRBJ2-5; TRBD2 might be the D (6 bases). CDR3 size: 15 residues. Trimming removed 3 bases at V and 1 base at J, with 12 bases between. Germline V lookup: CDR1 MNHNS, CDR2 SASEGT. The CDR3 loop is CASSELAGSQETQYF. Written as DNA, the CDR3 is TGTGCCAGCAGTGAGTTGGCGGGATCCCAAGAGACCCAGTACTTC.

This clonotype appeared a few times. The chain links TRBV7-9 to TRBJ2-1; D possibly matches TRBD1 or TRBD2 (5 bases each). V gave up 4 bases and J gave up 5 bases, with 21 bases separating them. This CDR3 region has 17 residues. Per the germline V gene, CDR1 is SEHNR and CDR2 is FQNEAQ (reference sequence). CDR3 coding DNA: TGTGCCAGCAGCTCAAAGGAGTCGGGACCGATGAACAATGAGCAGTTCTTC. Residues: CASSSKESGPMNNEQFF. The whole variable domain, filled in from reference TRBV7-9 and TRBJ2-1, reads DTGVSQNPRHKITKRGQNVTFRCDPISEHNRLYWYRQTLGQGPEFLTYFQNEAQLEKSRLLSDRFSAERPKGSFSTLEIQRTEQGDSAMYLCASSSKESGPMNNEQFFGPGTRLTVL.

This rearrangement joins TRBV7-3 to TRBJ2-3; no clear D gene. V was cut by 1 base and J by 2 bases, with 4 bases left in between. This CDR3 spans 13 amino acids. Germline V gene sequence: CDR1 SGHTA, CDR2 FQGTGA. The CDR3 nucleotides are TGTGCCAGCAGCTTAAGCCACACAGATACGCAGTATTTT. Its protein is CASSLSHTDTQYF.

J is TRBJ2-5 and V is TRBV6-5, with TRBD2 matching 7 bases. The CDR3 sequence is 15 residues long. After removal of 0 bases from V and 3 bases from J, the junction contained 4 bases not matched to a gene. Germline V gives CDR1 MNHEY, CDR2 SVGAGI. The CDR3 DNA is TGTGCCAGCAGTTACTCCGGGGGAGGGGAAGAGACCCAGTACTTC. Translation gives CASSYSGGGEETQYF.

This chain uses TRBV4-1 with TRBJ1-1; D is ambiguous. V was pared by 0 bases and J by 5 bases, with 13 bases between. The CDR3 has 15 residues. The germline gives CDR1 MGHRA, CDR2 YSYEKL. The CDR3 bases are TGCGCCAGCAGCCAAGATAACAAGAGGATGACTGAAGCTTTCTTT. Protein: CASSQDNKRMTEAFF.

This clonotype was counted between two and nine times. The chain recombines TRBV20-1 with TRBJ2-7, with D possibly being TRBD1 or TRBD2 (5 bases each). This CDR3 has 13 residues. The V gene's germline CDR1 is DFQATT and CDR2 SNEGSKA (reference sequence). Trimming removed 6 bases from V and 2 bases from J, with 14 bases in between. CDR3 sequence reads: CSAHRDLTYEQYF. In DNA, the CDR3 is TGCAGTGCCCACCGGGACCTAACCTACGAGCAGTACTTC.

This clonotype was detected only a few times. V is TRBV25-1 and J is TRBJ1-2; 7 bases match TRBD1. The germline V gene encodes CDR1 MGHDK and CDR2 SYGVNS. V dropped 9 bases and J dropped 5; count of bases not matched to a gene: 3. The length of the CDR3 is 11 residues. DNA of the CDR3: TGTGCCAGTAACAGGGGTTATGGCTACACCTTC. It encodes CASNRGYGYTF.

The chain combines TRBV7-2 with TRBJ2-5; D unclear. This CDR3 has 14 residues. Germline values: CDR1 SGHTA, CDR2 FQGNSA. The germline V and J ends were trimmed by 3 bases and 5 bases, with 13 bases remaining between them. This CDR3 is CASSFSDGRETQYF. CDR3 nucleotide sequence: TGTGCCAGCAGCTTCTCAGACGGGCGGGAGACCCAGTACTTC.

The chain has TRBV4-2 and TRBJ1-5, with D perhaps matching TRBD1 (6 bases). CDR3 length: 14 amino acids. The V end was cut by 3 bases, the J end by 6 bases, with 12 bases between. Germline V lookup: CDR1 LGHNA, CDR2 YNFKEQ. The CDR3: CASSHQQGAQPQHF. The CDR3 coding sequence is TGTGCCAGCAGCCACCAACAGGGTGCTCAGCCCCAGCATTTT.

The V and J genes are TRBV7-2 and TRBJ1-2; no definite D call. The germline V gene encodes CDR1 SGHTA and CDR2 FQGNSA. Trimming cost V 0 bases and J 0 bases, with 5 bases left between them. CDR3 length: 14 amino acids. The CDR3 coding sequence is TGTGCCAGCAGCTTAGCTGCGACTAACTATGGCTACACCTTC. Protein sequence: CASSLAATNYGYTF.

CDR3 residues: CASSPGIRNEKLFF. The CDR3 coding sequence is TGTGCCAGCAGCCCCGGTATAAGGAATGAAAAACTGTTTTTT. The V call is TRBV27, the J call TRBJ1-4, with no clear D. CDR1 is MNHEY and CDR2 is SMNVEV in the germline V gene (reference sequence). The CDR3 runs 14 residues. The V end was cut by 6 bases, the J end by 5 bases, with 13 bases between.

This clonotype was seen only a few times. The chain uses TRBV2 and TRBJ2-1; D unclear. The ends were cut back, 4 bases at V and 5 bases at J, with 12 bases in the middle. Germline-derived CDR1 and CDR2 are SNHLY and FYNNEI. The CDR3 has 14 residues. CDR3 sequence reads: CASSVAGSDNEQFF. The DNA of the CDR3 is TGTGCCAGCAGTGTAGCAGGCTCAGACAATGAGCAGTTCTTC.

This clonotype was detected many times. The chain carries TRBV6-1 and TRBJ2-7, with 11 bases identical to TRBD2. CDR1 MNHNS and CDR2 SASEGT come from the germline V gene. The CDR3 contains 17 residues. J was trimmed by 0 bases and V by 4 bases; bases with no gene match: 8. The CDR3 reads CASSGGTSGFYSYEQYF. DNA of the CDR3: TGTGCCAGCAGTGGGGGGACTAGCGGTTTTTACTCCTACGAGCAGTACTTC.

This clonotype came up many times. This chain joins TRBV28 and TRBJ1-2; D is ambiguous. Looked up from germline, CDR1 is MDHEN and CDR2 is SYDVKM. V lost 6 bases, J lost 7 bases, and 9 bases lay in between. The CDR3 is made up of 11 amino acids. The CDR3: CASRDDPGYTF. The CDR3 DNA sequence: TGTGCCAGCAGGGATGACCCTGGCTACACCTTC.

The J gene is TRBJ2-3, the V gene TRBV12-3 or TRBV12-4; D ambiguous. V was pared by 3 bases and J by 6 bases, with 13 bases between. The CDR3 totals 14 residues. The CDR3 is CASSLSSESDTQYF. CDR3 nucleotide sequence: TGTGCCAGCAGTTTGAGCTCGGAGTCGGATACGCAGTATTTT.

The J gene is TRBJ1-1, the V gene TRBV10-3; possibly TRBD1 for D (5 bases). V was pared by 5 bases and J by 4 bases, with 17 bases between. The CDR3 is 15 residues long. Germline V gives CDR1 ENHRY, CDR2 SYGVKD. The CDR3 region has the DNA TGTGCCATCAGTTCGGCCACTGAGGGGAGCACTGAAGCTTTCTTT. Translated: CAISSATEGSTEAFF.